The 25 T cell receptor beta chains reported below all come from one sample, sequenced in a study of cytomegalovirus exposure and HLA in healthy donors. Both 60 Vbeta primers and 13 Jbeta primers went into the PCR. Assay: immunoSEQ multiplex PCR; the TCRdb copy retains only in-frame clones and omits some. The data contain roughly 180,000 clones, around 80% of them singletons. The sequenced sample was PBMCs. These receptors were collected from a man younger than 35 in good health and CMV-seronegative.

This chain joins TRBV7-6 and TRBJ1-5, with unresolved D. Germline-derived CDR1 and CDR2 are SGHVS and FNYEAQ. Trimming stripped 0 bases from V and 5 bases from J, with 5 bases between. CDR3 length: 13 residues. As DNA, the CDR3 is TGTGCCAGCAGCTTAGCTGTCGATCAGCCCCAGCATTTT. Its protein is CASSLAVDQPQHF.

The sample holds a few counts of this clone. The chain combines TRBV9 with TRBJ1-2; 8 positions agree with TRBD1. This CDR3 spans 16 amino acids. V lost 0 bases, J lost 7 bases, and 11 bases stayed unmatched. Germline loops: CDR1 SGDLS, CDR2 YYNGEE. CDR3: CASSVVGQGGIGGYTF. DNA for the CDR3: TGTGCCAGCAGCGTAGTAGGACAGGGAGGTATCGGTGGCTACACCTTC.

The chain recombines TRBV7-2 with TRBJ2-1; weak D call: TRBD2 (5 bases). This CDR3 contains 13 residues. CDR1 and CDR2 from the germline V gene are SGHTA and FQGNSA. The ends were cut back, 0 bases at V and 10 bases at J, with 10 bases in the middle. DNA for the CDR3: TGTGCCAGCAGCTTAGCGGGGATAGCGGAGCAGTTCTTC. It is translated as CASSLAGIAEQFF.

This clone came up once. The genes are TRBV21-1 and TRBJ2-5; TRBD2 is the table's D call, not checked against the DNA. TRBV21-1 is described as a pseudogene. The CDR3 is made up of 10 amino acids. CDR3 sequence reads: CASSKSPQYF. In nucleotides, the CDR3 is TGTGCCAGCAGCAAATCTCCCCAGTACTTC.

This clone has a single count. The rearrangement joins TRBV4-2 to TRBJ2-7; possibly TRBD2 for D (6 bases). Looked up from germline, CDR1 is LGHNA and CDR2 is YNFKEQ. The V and J ends lost 0 bases and 4 bases respectively, with 13 bases between them. The length of the CDR3 is 15 residues. The CDR3 region has the DNA TGTGCCAGCAGCCAAGAGAGGGGTAGCGGTTACGAGCAGTACTTC. It encodes CASSQERGSGYEQYF.

This clone was detected once. This sequence joins TRBV9 and TRBJ1-1; D possibly corresponds to TRBD1 (5 bases). V dropped 4 bases and J dropped 4 bases, with 23 bases sitting between them. The CDR3 covers 17 residues. Germline V lookup: CDR1 SGDLS, CDR2 YYNGEE. The CDR3 coding sequence is TGTGCCAGCAGCTCCCACCGGCAGTTGGGGCCCTCCACTGAAGCTTTCTTT. Protein product: CASSSHRQLGPSTEAFF.

This clone occurred a few times. The chain carries TRBV7-2 and TRBJ1-2; D not certain. The V and J ends lost 0 bases and 2 bases respectively, with 16 bases between them. The germline V gene encodes CDR1 SGHTA and CDR2 FQGNSA. The CDR3 spans 17 residues. CDR3 residues: CASSLAGSAAANYGYTF. The CDR3 DNA is TGTGCCAGCAGCTTAGCGGGGAGCGCCGCCGCCAACTATGGCTACACCTTC.

This clone was observed once. V is TRBV29-1 and J is TRBJ2-3, with D possibly matching TRBD1 (5 bases). This CDR3 is 12 amino acids long. V was trimmed by 4 bases and J by 2 bases, leaving 7 bases between them. The germline V gene has CDR1 SQVTM and CDR2 ANQGSEA. The CDR3 loop is CSVVGDTDTQYF. In nucleotides, the CDR3 is TGCAGCGTTGTAGGGGACACAGATACGCAGTATTTT.

This rearrangement joins TRBV6-5 to TRBJ1-2, with TRBD1 matching over 10 bases. CDR3 size: 16 residues. CDR1 is MNHEY and CDR2 is SVGAGI in the germline V gene. V lost 2 bases, J lost 4 bases, and 7 bases stayed unmatched. The CDR3 here is CASSYDRDRGFYGYTF. In nucleotides, the CDR3 is TGTGCCAGCAGTTACGACCGGGACAGGGGTTTCTATGGCTACACCTTC.

The rearrangement uses TRBV4-3 and TRBJ2-1, with TRBD2 matching 9 bases. The germline gives CDR1 LGHNA, CDR2 YSLEER. The ends lost 0 bases at V and 9 bases at J; junction bases unmatched: 9. The CDR3 length is 16 residues. CDR3 protein: CASSQDLTSGGREQFF. The CDR3 DNA sequence: TGCGCCAGCAGCCAAGACCTGACTAGCGGCGGTCGTGAGCAGTTCTTC.

This chain links TRBV7-2 with TRBJ2-7, with 7 bases fitting TRBD2. Germline V lookup: CDR1 SGHTA, CDR2 FQGNSA. Trimming at V came to 5 bases and at J to 12 bases, leaving 7 bases not matched to a gene. The CDR3 runs to 11 residues. CDR3 bases: TGTGCCAGCAGCACGAAGGGACTATTGTACTTC. The encoded protein is CASSTKGLLYF.

The chain couples TRBV21-1 to TRBJ2-7; the DNA was not compared with TRBD2, the D call given in the table. TRBV21-1 is tagged as a pseudogene. CDR3 length: 20 residues. In DNA form, the CDR3 reads TGTGCCAGCAGCAAGGGGGGGGTGGGACTAGCGGTAGGCTGGATCTACGAGCAGTACTTC. Its protein is CASSKGGVGLAVGWIYEQYF.

J is TRBJ1-4 and V is TRBV2; no definite D call. Per the germline V gene, CDR1 is SNHLY and CDR2 is FYNNEI. This CDR3 region has 13 residues. The V and J ends lost 6 bases and 4 bases respectively, with 9 bases between them. The CDR3 bases are TGTGCCAGCAGGGGCAGTTTTAATGAAAAACTGTTTTTT. This encodes CASRGSFNEKLFF. Supplemented by reference TRBV2 and TRBJ1-4, the full variable domain reads EPEVTQTPSHQVTQMGQEVILRCVPISNHLYFYWYRQILGQKVEFLVSFYNNEISEKSEIFDDQFSVERPDGSNFTLKIRSTKLEDSAMYFCASRGSFNEKLFFGSGTQLSVL.

The V call is TRBV11-3, the J call TRBJ2-7; 8 bases agree with TRBD1. V lost 3 bases to trimming and J lost 1 base; unmatched junction nucleotides: 2. Germline V gene sequence: CDR1 SGHNT, CDR2 YENEEA. This CDR3 region has 14 residues. This CDR3 reads CASSFTGGSYEQYF. In DNA, the CDR3 is TGTGCCAGCAGCTTTACAGGGGGGTCCTACGAGCAGTACTTC.

The V and J genes are TRBV2 and TRBJ2-7; D perhaps matches TRBD1 (6 bases). Germline V gene lookup returns CDR1 SNHLY and CDR2 FYNNEI. Trimming pared 6 bases from V and 6 bases from J, leaving 15 bases between. CDR3 length: 13 residues. The CDR3 bases are TGTGCCAGCAGAGTACAGGGTGCTGGCGAGCAGTACTTC. As protein: CASRVQGAGEQYF.

The chain couples TRBV4-3 to TRBJ2-2; 10 bases align to TRBD2. CDR3 length equals 17 residues. Germline CDR1 LGHNA, CDR2 YSLEER. V lost 0 bases to trimming and J lost 5 bases; unmatched junction nucleotides: 6. The CDR3 loop is CASSQDLAGVGTGELFF. The CDR3 DNA follows: TGCGCCAGCAGCCAAGACCTAGCGGGAGTCGGAACCGGGGAGCTGTTTTTT.

CDR3 DNA: TGCGCCAGCAGCTTGGTTGGAGGGCGTGAAGCTTTCTTT. Amino acids: CASSLVGGREAFF. The rearrangement links TRBV5-1 to TRBJ1-1; D is uncertain. Trimming cost V 0 bases and J 7 bases, with 10 bases left between them. CDR3 length equals 13 residues. Germline V gene data show CDR1 as SGHRS and CDR2 as YFSETQ.

The chain has TRBV30 and TRBJ1-4; 11 nucleotides match TRBD1. The CDR3 extends over 16 amino acids. Per the germline V gene, CDR1 is GTSNPN and CDR2 is SVGIG (reference sequence). Trimming cost V 3 bases and J 8 bases; bases outside gene matches: 11. The CDR3 reads CAWSGRPGTGGEKLFF. CDR3 in DNA: TGTGCCTGGAGCGGCCGGCCTGGGACAGGGGGGGAAAAACTGTTTTTT.

The J gene is TRBJ2-3, the V gene TRBV7-8; perhaps TRBD2 as D (5 bases). CDR1 and CDR2 from the germline V gene are SGHVS and FQNEAQ. CDR3 size: 13 residues. V dropped 4 bases and J dropped 3 bases, with 8 bases sitting between them. CDR3 sequence reads: CASSSRLTDTQYF. The DNA of the CDR3 is TGTGCCAGCAGCTCTAGACTAACAGATACGCAGTATTTT. Based on the CDR3 plus reference TRBV7-8 and TRBJ2-3, the full variable domain is GAGVSQSPRYKVAKRGQDVALRCDPISGHVSLFWYQQALGQGPEFLTYFQNEAQLDKSGLPSDRFFAERPEGSVSTLKIQRTQQEDSAVYLCASSSRLTDTQYFGPGTRLTVL.

This chain uses TRBV7-9 with TRBJ2-5, with D hard to call. V shed 8 bases and J shed 3 bases, with 7 bases lying between them. Germline assignment: CDR1 SEHNR and CDR2 FQNEAQ (reference sequence). CDR3 length: 11 amino acids. The CDR3 DNA is TGTGCCAGCGGCCGGGAAGAGACCCAGTACTTC. This gives the protein CASGREETQYF.

The chain joins TRBV20-1 to TRBJ1-1; the D gene is possibly TRBD1 (5 bases). V was clipped by 6 bases and J by 9 bases, with 11 bases between them. The germline V gene has CDR1 DFQATT and CDR2 SNEGSKA (reference sequence). This CDR3 spans 10 amino acids. The DNA for the CDR3 is TGCAGTGCCATGGACACCCAAGCTTTCTTT. It specifies CSAMDTQAFF.

Concerning this clone: A read error may produce the germline difference seen at one junction end. The V and J genes are TRBV7-9 and TRBJ2-3; a weak D match, TRBD1 (6 bases). This CDR3 spans 15 amino acids. Germline CDR1 is SEHNR and CDR2 is FQNEAQ (reference sequence). CDR3 coding DNA: TGTTCCAGCAGCCCTAGGGACACCAGCACAGATACGCAGTATTTT. Translated, it gives CSSSPRDTSTDTQYF.

This clone was counted a few times. The V call is TRBV15, the J call TRBJ2-5; 8 bases agree with TRBD2. The CDR3 sequence is 13 residues long. Looked up from germline, CDR1 is LNHNV and CDR2 is YYDKDF (reference sequence). With V trimmed by 5 bases and J by 6 bases, 5 bases remained unmatched. The CDR3 sequence: CATSVSGAKTQYF. CDR3 DNA sequence: TGTGCCACCAGCGTTAGCGGGGCGAAGACCCAGTACTTC.

The chain couples TRBV10-2 to TRBJ2-2; D possibly corresponds to TRBD2 (5 bases). V lost 4 bases and J lost 5, with 11 bases in between. Per the germline V gene, CDR1 is WSHSY and CDR2 is SAAADI. The CDR3 totals 14 residues. The CDR3 here is CASSVDYDTGELFF. The DNA of the CDR3 is TGCGCCAGCAGTGTAGACTACGATACCGGGGAGCTGTTTTTT.

This chain joins TRBV4-3 and TRBJ1-2; 9 bases match TRBD1. This CDR3 has 14 amino acids. Germline values: CDR1 LGHNA, CDR2 YSLEER. Germline trimming cut 4 bases from V and 4 bases from J; bases unmatched to any gene: 4. CDR3 sequence: CASSLKTGGYGYTF. CDR3 DNA: TGCGCCAGCAGCCTAAAGACAGGGGGCTATGGCTACACCTTC.